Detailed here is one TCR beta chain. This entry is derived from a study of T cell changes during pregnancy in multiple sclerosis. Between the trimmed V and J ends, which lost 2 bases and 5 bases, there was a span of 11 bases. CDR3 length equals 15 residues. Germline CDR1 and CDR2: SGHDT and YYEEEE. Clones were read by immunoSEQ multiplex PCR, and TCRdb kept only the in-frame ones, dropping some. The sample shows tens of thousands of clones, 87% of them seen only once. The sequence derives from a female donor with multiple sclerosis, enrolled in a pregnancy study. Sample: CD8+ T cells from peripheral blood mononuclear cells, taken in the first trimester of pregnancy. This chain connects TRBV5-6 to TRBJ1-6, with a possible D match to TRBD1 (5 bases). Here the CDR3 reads CASSLGVNHNSPLHF. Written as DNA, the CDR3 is TGTGCCAGCAGCTTAGGGGTAAATCATAATTCACCCCTCCACTTT.